These 5 T cell receptor beta chains were sequenced from one sample in a study of T cell responses to AZD1222 COVID-19 vaccine. Some clones are missing from TCRdb's copy, which holds only in-frame ones; the method was immunoSEQ multiplex PCR. The sample has approximately 180,000 clones, around 89% seen once. The sample was peripheral blood, taken 28 days after the second dose of the MenACWY control vaccine. These receptors were taken from an adult who received the MenACWY meningococcal vaccine as a control.

This chain uses TRBV12-3 or TRBV12-4 with TRBJ2-5, with D perhaps matching TRBD2 (6 bases). This CDR3 spans 13 amino acids. With 7 bases removed from V and 5 bases from J, the gap between germline ends came to 14 bases. The CDR3 sequence is CASTLGGPETQYF. The DNA of the CDR3 is TGTGCCAGCACCTTAGGAGGGCCGGAGACCCAGTACTTC.

As regards this clone: Within the sample, other DNA sequences also encode this same CDR3. The V gene is TRBV19, the J gene TRBJ2-7; D may be TRBD2 (5 bases). CDR3 size: 14 residues. CDR1 is LNHDA, CDR2 SQIVND, per germline (reference sequence). The germline V and J ends were trimmed by 1 base and 0 bases, with 7 bases remaining between them. CDR3 sequence (DNA): TGTGCCAGTAGTATAGTTGGGAGCTCCTACGAGCAGTACTTC. Translated: CASSIVGSSYEQYF.

The chain uses TRBV6-5 and TRBJ1-1; D is unresolved. Germline V CDR1 and CDR2: MNHEY, SVGAGI. The CDR3 length is 13 residues. V lost 0 bases and J 3 bases, leaving 5 bases between the germline ends. CDR3: CASSYSVYTEAFF. The CDR3 DNA is TGTGCCAGCAGTTACTCGGTATACACTGAAGCTTTCTTT.

This clone was seen a handful of times. The chain joins TRBV27 to TRBJ2-7; D is perhaps TRBD1 (6 bases). The V end was cut by 3 bases, the J end by 5 bases, with 20 bases between. Germline V gives CDR1 MNHEY, CDR2 SMNVEV (reference sequence). The length of the CDR3 is 16 residues. The CDR3 bases are TGTGCCAGCAGTTTGAACGGTGAAGGGGGAAGGCACGAGCAGTACTTC. Its protein is CASSLNGEGGRHEQYF.

The J gene is TRBJ1-4, the V gene TRBV7-9; D is unresolved. Germline loops: CDR1 SEHNR, CDR2 FQNEAQ (reference sequence). This CDR3 spans 14 amino acids. V lost 0 bases to trimming and J lost 5 bases, with 7 bases between them. CDR3 in DNA: TGTGCCAGCAGCTTAGCACAGCTAAATGAAAAACTGTTTTTT. Its translation: CASSLAQLNEKLFF.